The 15 T cell receptor beta chains below were found in one sample sequenced in a study of shared T cell receptors in the human thymus. The table came from immunoSEQ multiplex PCR; TCRdb's copy has only in-frame clones and leaves some out. The table has some 400,000 clones, 85% to 95% seen once; the top ten hold roughly 0.02%. Sequenced material: thymocytes. These receptors all come from a human donor.

The V gene is TRBV27, the J gene TRBJ2-5; D is possibly TRBD2 (5 bases). V was cut by 4 bases and J by 0 bases, with 15 bases left in between. This CDR3 has 16 amino acids. The V gene's germline CDR1 is MNHEY and CDR2 SMNVEV (reference sequence). This CDR3 is CASSSRRDYHQETQYF. The CDR3 coding sequence is TGTGCCAGCAGTTCCCGGCGAGACTACCACCAAGAGACCCAGTACTTC.

The V and J genes are TRBV11-2 and TRBJ2-7, with D unresolved. CDR1 is SGHAT and CDR2 is FQNNGV in the germline V gene. The CDR3 is 16 amino acids. V lost 1 base, J lost 2 bases, and 15 bases lay in between. The CDR3 sequence: CASSLGAPLVAYEQYF. The CDR3 region has the DNA TGTGCCAGCAGCTTAGGGGCCCCTCTGGTTGCCTACGAGCAGTACTTC.

This clone appeared a single time. J is TRBJ2-7 and V is TRBV10-3; 7 bases map to TRBD2. The germline CDR1 and CDR2 sequences are ENHRY and SYGVKD. The CDR3 runs to 16 residues. The V gene end was trimmed by 4 bases and the J gene end by 5 bases; junction bases not matched to a gene: 14. CDR3 sequence reads: CAISVGVGREDHEQYF. The CDR3 DNA reads TGTGCCATCAGTGTTGGGGTCGGTCGGGAGGACCACGAGCAGTACTTC.

The DNA of the CDR3 is TGCAGCGCCGGGGGCCCGGTGGAGACCCAGTACTTC. Amino acids: CSAGGPVETQYF. V usage is TRBV29-1 and J usage is TRBJ2-5; either TRBD1 or TRBD2 may fit D (6 bases each). This CDR3 has 12 amino acids. CDR1 is SQVTM, CDR2 ANQGSEA, per germline. Trimming left V 7 bases short and J 5 bases short, with 14 bases between.

The rearrangement joins TRBV4-1 to TRBJ2-1; TRBD2 matches at 12 bases. The CDR3 consists of 18 residues. Per the germline V gene, CDR1 is MGHRA and CDR2 is YSYEKL. V dropped 1 base and J dropped 9; count of bases not matched to a gene: 13. The CDR3 loop reads CASSQVEGASGREFEQFF. The CDR3 DNA follows: TGCGCCAGCAGCCAAGTGGAGGGGGCTAGCGGGAGGGAGTTTGAGCAGTTCTTC.

The chain links TRBV23-1 to TRBJ2-5; D might be TRBD2 (5 bases). TRBV23-1 is treated as an ORF (open reading frame) with a function not yet certain. Trimming shortened V by 10 bases and J by 2 bases, and 11 bases separated the two germline ends. The CDR3 has 12 amino acids. CDR3 protein: CANERFQETQYF. The DNA of the CDR3 is TGCGCCAATGAGCGGTTTCAAGAGACCCAGTACTTC.

CDR3 sequence (DNA): TGTGCCAGCAGCGTAGGGCAACGGCGCGGGGAGGGCCCTAATGAGCAGTTCTTC. Translating it yields CASSVGQRRGEGPNEQFF. The V gene is TRBV9, the J gene TRBJ2-1; TRBD2 matches at 7 bases. J gave up 7 bases and V 0 bases, and 16 bases lay outside the gene matches. Looked up from germline, CDR1 is SGDLS and CDR2 is YYNGEE. The length of the CDR3 is 18 residues.

The rearrangement uses TRBV27 and TRBJ2-5, with 10 positions matching TRBD1. The assigned J gene may be wrong: the sequence end matches TRBJ2-7 better. Germline loops: CDR1 MNHEY, CDR2 SMNVEV (reference sequence). The CDR3 runs 14 residues. The CDR3 is CASSSRTGGYEQYF. DNA for the CDR3: TGTGCCAGCAGTTCACGGACAGGGGGCTACGAGCAGTACTTC.

This clone was observed a single time. V is TRBV9 and J is TRBJ2-7; D may be TRBD1 or TRBD2 (6 bases each). This CDR3 has 14 amino acids. Between the trimmed V and J ends, which lost 6 bases and 5 bases, there was a span of 18 bases. The germline CDR1 and CDR2 sequences are SGDLS and YYNGEE. CDR3 nucleotides: TGTGCCAGCAACAGGGAGGAGGCCTTGGACGAGCAGTACTTC. Its translation: CASNREEALDEQYF.

The CDR3 nucleotides are TGTGCCAGCAGTGAAGTGGGACAGGGAACAAACACTGAAGCTTTCTTT. As protein: CASSEVGQGTNTEAFF. The chain links TRBV2 to TRBJ1-1; 9 bases align to TRBD1. There are 16 residues in the CDR3. CDR1 is SNHLY and CDR2 is FYNNEI in the germline V gene. Unmatched junction bases numbered 5, after V lost 1 base and J lost 2 bases.

The V and J genes are TRBV27 and TRBJ1-2; D unresolved. Per germline, CDR1 MNHEY and CDR2 SMNVEV (reference sequence). V lost 10 bases and J lost 8, with 17 bases in between. CDR3 length: 12 amino acids. Written as DNA, the CDR3 is TGTGCCACCTCCAGTGAACGGATAGGCTACACCTTC. This gives the protein CATSSERIGYTF.

Concerning this clone itself: One end of the junction is discordant with germline, which a read error may explain. The chain combines TRBV2 with TRBJ2-1, with 10 positions matching TRBD2. This CDR3 is 15 amino acids long. CDR1 is SNHLY, CDR2 FYNNEI, per germline. The CDR3 is CASSEGTSGGNERFF. In DNA, the CDR3 is TGTGCCAGCAGTGAAGGGACTAGCGGTGGTAATGAGCGGTTCTTC.

Note on this clone: The same CDR3 arises from other DNA sequences in this sample as well. The chain has TRBV7-2 and TRBJ2-1; no reliable D call. This CDR3 is 12 amino acids long. Germline V gene lookup returns CDR1 SGHTA and CDR2 FQGNSA. The germline V and J ends were trimmed by 1 base and 7 bases, with 5 bases remaining between them. The CDR3 is CASSLVSNEQFF. The CDR3 DNA is TGTGCCAGCAGCTTAGTCAGTAATGAGCAGTTCTTC.

In its sample, this clone was seen once. This chain uses TRBV6-1 with TRBJ2-7; 10 nucleotides match TRBD2. The V gene's germline CDR1 is MNHNS and CDR2 SASEGT. The CDR3 contains 17 residues. The V segment lost 4 bases and the J segment 4 bases; nucleotides outside the gene matches: 13. The CDR3 reads CASSAYPWTSGPYEQYF. In DNA, the CDR3 is TGTGCCAGCAGTGCCTACCCATGGACTAGCGGACCGTACGAGCAGTACTTC.

The chain recombines TRBV30 with TRBJ2-1; the D gene is possibly TRBD1 (7 bases). Looked up from germline, CDR1 is GTSNPN and CDR2 is SVGIG (reference sequence). The CDR3 is made up of 14 amino acids. V lost 1 base, J lost 8 bases, and 15 bases lay in between. The CDR3 DNA reads as TGTGCCTGGAGTGAGTCAGGGGGGCGGGATGAGCAGTTCTTC. This codes for CAWSESGGRDEQFF.